The 17 T cell receptor beta chains given below trace back to one sample, sequenced in a study of shared clonotypes between healthy human individuals. The naive CD8 subset, CD45RO-negative cells positively selected for CCR7, excluded terminally differentiated effector memory CD45RA+ cells. Libraries were prepared by immunoSEQ multiplex PCR; TCRdb keeps only in-frame clonotypes and omits some of them. This table holds 800,000 or so clones, about 97% found once. The sequencing sample was made of naive CD8+ T cells sorted from blood. All receptors derive from a man younger than 45 in good health.

The chain is built from TRBV10-3 and TRBJ2-5, with D possibly being TRBD1 or TRBD2 (5 bases each). V lost 6 bases and J 2 bases, leaving 10 bases between the germline ends. The CDR3 contains 13 residues. CDR1 and CDR2 (germline): ENHRY, SYGVKD. The CDR3 DNA sequence: TGTGCCATCAGCGAGGGGAGACAAGAGACCCAGTACTTC. It is translated as CAISEGRQETQYF.

This chain joins TRBV7-6 and TRBJ2-1; 12 bases map to TRBD2. V trimming: 2 bases; J trimming: 4 bases; junction bases outside the gene matches: 6. This CDR3 is 17 amino acids long. From germline, CDR1 is SGHVS and CDR2 FNYEAQ. CDR3 protein: CASSLRLAGGPYNEQFF. In DNA, the CDR3 is TGTGCCAGCAGCTTAAGGCTAGCGGGAGGGCCATACAATGAGCAGTTCTTC.

This clone was recorded once. This chain links TRBV7-9 with TRBJ2-2; the D gene is possibly TRBD2 (5 bases). Looked up from germline, CDR1 is SEHNR and CDR2 is FQNEAQ (reference sequence). V was shortened by 4 bases and J by 6 bases, with 18 bases between the two germline ends. The CDR3 consists of 16 residues. The chain's CDR3 is CASSSPDYEWAGELFF. CDR3 sequence (DNA): TGTGCCAGCAGCTCGCCAGACTATGAATGGGCCGGGGAGCTGTTTTTT.

This chain connects TRBV7-9 to TRBJ1-1; D is uncertain. This CDR3 is 11 amino acids long. Germline-derived CDR1 and CDR2 are SEHNR and FQNEAQ (reference sequence). This CDR3 is CAFHVNTEAFF. Written as DNA, the CDR3 is TGTGCTTTCCATGTGAACACTGAAGCTTTCTTT.

This rearrangement joins TRBV15 to TRBJ2-7; 12 bases fit TRBD1. The germline V gene encodes CDR1 LNHNV and CDR2 YYDKDF (reference sequence). J lost 6 bases, V lost 11 bases, and 8 bases had no gene match. The CDR3 sequence is 13 residues long. Here the CDR3 DNA reads TGTGCCGTCAACCGGGACAGGGGGCCCGAGCAGTACTTC. Protein product: CAVNRDRGPEQYF.

The chain recombines TRBV7-9 with TRBJ2-6; 9 nucleotides line up with TRBD1. The V gene end was trimmed by 3 bases and the J gene end by 3 bases; junction bases not matched to a gene: 6. Per the germline V gene, CDR1 is SEHNR and CDR2 is FQNEAQ (reference sequence). The CDR3 consists of 17 residues. The CDR3 DNA reads TGTGCCAGCAGCTTCAGGACAGGGGTCCTTGGGGCCAACGTCCTGACTTTC. Its translation is CASSFRTGVLGANVLTF.

The V gene is TRBV7-9, the J gene TRBJ2-1; D not certain. Trimming removed 5 bases from V and 10 bases from J, with 6 bases in between. CDR3 length: 10 residues. Germline CDR1 SEHNR, CDR2 FQNEAQ (reference sequence). The CDR3, as DNA: TGTGCCAGCAGCGGGCTGGAGCAGTTCTTC. Translating it yields CASSGLEQFF.

This clone was seen once. This chain joins TRBV7-6 and TRBJ2-1; perhaps TRBD2 as D (5 bases). Trimming removed 5 bases at V and 0 bases at J, with 11 bases between. CDR1 SGHVS and CDR2 FNYEAQ come from the germline V gene. The CDR3 has 15 amino acids. CDR3 region: CASSPAAPSYNEQFF. CDR3 sequence (DNA): TGTGCCAGCAGCCCAGCGGCCCCCTCCTACAATGAGCAGTTCTTC.

The chain has TRBV11-2 and TRBJ2-7, with 7 bases identical to TRBD2. Germline values: CDR1 SGHAT, CDR2 FQNNGV. The CDR3 covers 17 residues. Trimming took 1 base from V and 6 from J; bases not matched to a gene: 15. The CDR3 region has the DNA TGTGCCAGCAGCTTAGCGGGTGCCGGCGGGAGAGTAGCCGAGCAGTACTTC. Translating gives CASSLAGAGGRVAEQYF.

This clone has a single count. This chain links TRBV5-1 with TRBJ1-3; the match to TRBD1 covers 8 bases. After removal of 6 bases from V and 4 bases from J, the junction contained 9 bases not matched to a gene. The CDR3 covers 15 residues. Germline-derived CDR1 and CDR2 are SGHRS and YFSETQ. The CDR3 is CASTSGGISGNTIYF. The CDR3 DNA sequence: TGCGCCAGCACGTCAGGGGGCATCTCCGGAAACACCATATATTTT.

V gene TRBV4-1 combines with J gene TRBJ2-7, with TRBD2 matching 10 bases. Germline-derived CDR1 and CDR2 are MGHRA and YSYEKL. The CDR3 totals 13 residues. With V trimmed by 4 bases and J by 5 bases, 2 bases remained unmatched. CDR3 in amino acids: CASSRGLANEQYF. The CDR3 nucleotides are TGCGCCAGCAGCCGGGGACTAGCGAACGAGCAGTACTTC.

In its sample, this clone was seen once. V gene TRBV5-1 combines with J gene TRBJ2-3, with unresolved D. V dropped 0 bases and J dropped 0 bases, with 14 bases sitting between them. The CDR3 loop spans 17 amino acids. Per the germline V gene, CDR1 is SGHRS and CDR2 is YFSETQ. CDR3 sequence: CASSLAFRIPSTDTQYF. The CDR3 DNA reads TGCGCCAGCAGCTTGGCATTTAGGATTCCTAGCACAGATACGCAGTATTTT.

The rearrangement uses TRBV10-3 and TRBJ2-5; 7 nucleotides line up with TRBD1. The V segment lost 5 bases and the J segment 2 bases; nucleotides outside the gene matches: 11. This CDR3 is 16 amino acids long. Germline CDR1 ENHRY, CDR2 SYGVKD. In DNA, the CDR3 is TGTGCCATCAGTTCAAATAACCGGGACAGTCAAGAGACCCAGTACTTC. It is translated as CAISSNNRDSQETQYF.

This clone was detected once. The chain is built from TRBV7-6 and TRBJ2-3; tentative D call: TRBD2 (5 bases). The CDR3 contains 14 residues. V was shortened by 2 bases and J by 2 bases, with 8 bases between the two germline ends. Germline V lookup: CDR1 SGHVS, CDR2 FNYEAQ. This CDR3 is CASSLRTATDTQYF. CDR3 DNA sequence: TGTGCCAGCAGCTTACGGACTGCCACAGATACGCAGTATTTT.

The J gene is TRBJ2-7, the V gene TRBV2; TRBD1 might be the D (5 bases). V was cut by 9 bases and J by 1 base, with 10 bases left in between. Germline loops: CDR1 SNHLY, CDR2 FYNNEI. The CDR3 consists of 12 residues. Here the CDR3 DNA reads TGTGCCAGACAGGTGCTTTCCTACGAGCAGTACTTC. Amino acids: CARQVLSYEQYF.

The chain links TRBV11-2 to TRBJ2-7; no definite D call. Germline-derived CDR1 and CDR2 are SGHAT and FQNNGV. There are 15 residues in the CDR3. V lost 5 bases to trimming and J lost 3 bases, with 17 bases between them. CDR3 coding DNA: TGTGCCAGCAGCCAAGGACCGGAACGCGTCTACGAGCAGTACTTC. Amino acid sequence: CASSQGPERVYEQYF.

The chain combines TRBV27 with TRBJ2-1; D not certain. CDR3 length: 14 amino acids. From germline, CDR1 is MNHEY and CDR2 SMNVEV (reference sequence). The V and J ends lost 1 base and 2 bases respectively, with 6 bases between them. The CDR3 coding sequence is TGTGCCAGCAGTTTATTGCGGACCTACAATGAGCAGTTCTTC. Residues: CASSLLRTYNEQFF.